The entry below describes one TCR beta chain. This clonotype was picked up one time. Its binding antigen is unknown. Per-base quality was not reported, and no clone a single base away is much larger than it. V gives up 4 bases and J gives up 4 bases, and the segment between their germline ends measures 18 bases. The CDR3 has 15 amino acids, counting the end cysteine and phenylalanine. The CDR3 DNA has 45 bases and is translated from base 1. The germline V gene (reference sequence) supplies CDR1 DFQATT and CDR2 SNEGSKA. The approximately 41 donors, aged about 6 to 95 years, were systemically healthy Caucasian individuals from Russia. Each donor gave ten milliliters of peripheral blood, drawn into EDTA-treated Vacutainer tubes. PBMCs were isolated by Ficoll-Paque density-gradient centrifugation, with at least 7 million obtained per sample. Total RNA was extracted from PBMCs with Trizol reagent, with at least 6 micrograms obtained per sample. For every donor, flow cytometry on a PBMC aliquot measured the percentage of naive CD45RAhigh/CD27high T cells.

The data were taken from a study of blood T cells in healthy people across ages (dated by TCRdb to between 2014 and 2017). Regarding the research as a whole: In model experiments, roughly one uniquely barcoded TCR beta cDNA molecule per two T cells was captured by template switching. The study measured age-related changes in TCR beta repertoire diversity using deep sequencing normalized with unique cDNA molecular identifiers. Donors were grouped into four age groups: young (average roughly 16 years), middle-aged (roughly 38), aged (around 56) and long-lived (just over 80). To avoid experimental bias, donors of different ages were distributed randomly across sequencing lanes. Using the same blood draw, the study looked at two additional independent replicas of 1 million unique cDNA reads for two donors, one aged 18 to 30 and the other aged 80 or older. Here is what the overall study found, with its caveats: Because the CMV infection status of the donors was unknown, age-related changes in expanded clonotypes may potentially have been confounded. Since profiling was done on bulk unsorted PBMCs, naive and antigen-experienced compartments could not be conclusively compared. There was a strong correlation between observed TCR beta diversity and the percentage of naive T cells measured by flow cytometry. Estimates of total diversity based on one million sequenced T cells were regarded as lower bounds and as underestimates. As age increased, observed TCR beta diversity per million T cells dropped in a roughly linear way, and a significant reduction was already evident by age around 41. Compared with the aged group, more naive CD4+ T cells, fewer expanded clones and increased TCR diversity were shown by the long-lived group, suggesting age selection.

The library was obtained by 5' RACE. The sequencer was an Illumina HiSeq 2500. A second PCR of roughly 6 to 12 cycles was run with a J-beta primer mix and a sample-barcoded 5' primer. A template-switch 5' adaptor carrying 12 random nucleotides introduced a unique molecular identifier onto each TCR beta cDNA molecule. Each sample yielded at least 3 million CDR3-containing paired-end reads. The Mint cDNA synthesis kit, primed by a TRBC-specific oligonucleotide, was used to synthesize first-strand cDNA from all RNA. All cDNA was treated with uracil-DNA glycosylase and then went through a first 18-cycle PCR with the universal primers M1SS and BC2_uni_R. The study's processing was this. Normalization of each sample was performed by random selection of 1 million high-quality reads, each carrying a distinct molecular identifier. Reads with shared molecular identifiers were discarded instead of being binned into consensus sequences. MiTCR, run with a Q25 quality threshold and the strictest error-elimination algorithm, handled CDR3 identification, clonotype clustering and error correction. Lower-bound total TCR beta diversity was estimated with a nonparametric unseen species model using Euler transformation. TCRdb reprocessed the public reads (quality trimming at Q25 with fastp, clone calling with MiXCR) and kept in-frame beta chains. Rows with one shared CDR3 protein collapse into an entry with the most common genes and DNA. In this record, the V and J calls reflect TCRdb's handling and not the investigators' own analysis. The sample table records fewer than 1.5 million distinct CDR3 sequences; around 42% of these occur just once. The ten most abundant clones make up roughly 7.9% of the sample.

The receptor was derived from a woman under 30 in good health. The sequence links TRBV20-1 to TRBJ2-3; matching of 6 bases hints at TRBD2 as the D gene. What was sequenced was blood. The CDR3 region reads CSANRATWGADTQYF. The nucleotide sequence is TGCAGTGCTAACCGGGCCACTTGGGGGGCAGATACGCAGTATTTT.